This T cell receptor beta chain was sequenced in a study of T cell responses to AZD1222 COVID-19 vaccine. The V gene's germline CDR1 is GTSNPN and CDR2 SVGIG (reference sequence). The length of the CDR3 is 14 residues. Trimming cost V 0 bases and J 1 base, with 9 bases left between them. General study findings and limits: Spike-wide vaccine-associated CD4 TCRs dominated at 160-218 and 743-854. Just six people given AZD1222 tested seropositive at baseline. Every sample of the repertoires postdated the peak T cell response. Once two AZD1222 doses were given, Spike-specific TCR breadth and depth went up.

Sequencing used immunoSEQ multiplex PCR; TCRdb keeps in-frame clones, though not all of them. The table has roughly 110,000 clones, about 86% seen once. On this clone: Its antigen is unidentified.

This receptor was obtained from an adult in good health. The sequencing used peripheral blood, collected on day 0 of AZD1222 vaccination. J is TRBJ1-1 and V is TRBV30; tentatively, D is TRBD1 (5 bases). CDR3 sequence reads: CAWSVLGGNTEAFF. The CDR3 DNA reads TGTGCCTGGAGTGTACTGGGGGGGAACACTGAAGCTTTCTTT.